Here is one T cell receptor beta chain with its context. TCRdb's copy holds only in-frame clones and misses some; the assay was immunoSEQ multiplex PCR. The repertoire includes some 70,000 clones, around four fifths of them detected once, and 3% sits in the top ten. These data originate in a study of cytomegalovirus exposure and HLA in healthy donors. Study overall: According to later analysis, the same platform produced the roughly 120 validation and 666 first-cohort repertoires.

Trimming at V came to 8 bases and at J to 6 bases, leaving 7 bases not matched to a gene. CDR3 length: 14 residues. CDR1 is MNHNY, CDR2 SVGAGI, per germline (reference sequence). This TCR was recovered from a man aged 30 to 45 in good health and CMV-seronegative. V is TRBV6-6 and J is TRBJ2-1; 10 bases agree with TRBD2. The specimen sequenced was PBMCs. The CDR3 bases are TGTGCCAGCTCCGTAGCGGGAGGCCCCAATGAGCAGTTCTTC. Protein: CASSVAGGPNEQFF.